This TCR beta chain is from a study of T cells in Graves' hyperthyroidism and ophthalmopathy (dated by TCRdb to about 2019). For context, the study as a whole: Peripheral blood samples were taken at initial diagnosis, before any treatment was given. To identify distinguishing TCR V-J signatures, a discovery cohort of 100 patients was used, comprising approximately 40 with Graves' ophthalmopathy and around 60 with stable Graves' hyperthyroidism. For training and testing, the approximately 92 patients in the discovery cohort were randomly divided in a 7:3 ratio. After blood sampling, hyperthyroidism patients were treated with methimazole at a starting dose of 30 mg daily, and ophthalmopathy patients were treated with high-dose intravenous methylprednisolone. An independent validation cohort of under 20 hyperthyroidism patients and over 15 patients who later progressed to ophthalmopathy tested prospective prediction of ophthalmopathy. The paper describes TCR Vbeta CDR3 sequencing of fewer than 150 peripheral blood samples, made up of 43 ophthalmopathy patients, roughly 75 hyperthyroidism patients and 17 progressor patients. Thyroid tissue and blood T-cell repertoires from about six Graves' hyperthyroidism patients were also compared in the study.

Regarding this clonotype: Its binding antigen is unknown. No much larger clonotype is one base removed from it; base qualities were not supplied.

Stable Graves' hyperthyroidism was defined as no progression to ophthalmopathy during 18 months of follow-up. Hyperthyroidism patients were newly diagnosed, had a disease duration of under 2 months, and were aged 18 to 65 years. The study excluded patients with uncontrolled infections, other autoimmune diseases, pregnancy or lactation. Clinical symptoms, serum thyroxine and TRAb, thyroid ultrasound, and orbital computed tomography formed the basis for the diagnoses. Ficoll-Paque density gradient centrifugation was used to isolate PBMCs from 8 to 10 ml of fresh peripheral blood. Trizol reagent was used to extract total RNA, and RNA quality was then checked on an Agilent 2100 Bioanalyzer. CDR1 and CDR2, per the germline V gene, are SGHVS and FQNEAQ. Its CDR3 holds 18 amino acids, cysteine through phenylalanine. This entry keeps only the CDR3 DNA: 54 bases, framed from base 1. Results the study describes overall, beyond this receptor: In validation, the model predicted progression to ophthalmopathy a median of roughly 6.2 months before onset, with about 70% sensitivity and just under 75% specificity. No statistical method was used to fix the sample size in advance, and group allocation was not hidden from the investigators. Ophthalmopathy was separated from stable hyperthyroidism by a 13 V-J signature model, with around 90% sensitivity and around 81% specificity obtained in cross-validation and 80%/75% obtained in testing. Most expanded thyroid clonotypes (frequency above 0.001) were also found in blood, which suggests that blood repertoires may mirror thyroid immune responses.

The TCR beta CDR3 regions were amplified from the RNA transcripts. For the first round of RT-PCR on the TCR CDR3, the HTBI primer set was used together with the Qiagen OneStep RT-PCR kit. Libraries were constructed in a second round of multiplex PCR, after which size selection and purification were carried out. Libraries were sequenced paired-end with 100 bp reads on an Illumina HiSeq2000. For the original study's pipeline: SOAPnuke was used to process the raw data, removing reads that contained adapters or uncalled bases, had a mean Phred below 15, or lacked an exact match to the constant primer or identifier. High-quality paired reads were merged using COPE v1.2.5, and each unique nucleotide sequence was defined as a clonotype. MiTCR v1.1 was used to align the clonotypes against IMGT TRBV, TRBD and TRBJ reference segments. Analysis was restricted to V-J combinations with a frequency above 0.0001, which covered 99.2% of repertoires. The TCS score was defined as F50 (clonal expansion) divided by E x V (chaos), with BLOSUM62-based TCRdist calculated between CDR3 peptides within each V-J. Welch's t-statistics and random forest reduced some 510 V-J features to roughly 13, which were used in a naive Bayes classifier (R e1071). TCRdb cleaned the public reads at Q25 with fastp, built clones with MiXCR and kept in-frame beta chains. Duplicate CDR3 protein sequences are folded into a single record with the most common DNA and genes. These V and J calls originate from TCRdb's pipeline instead of the authors' own analysis. A total of 500,000 to 750,000 distinct CDR3 sequences appear in this sample, approximately 14% of them only once. The ten most abundant clones make up around 7.3% of the sample.

Rearrangement joined TRBV7-8 to TRBJ2-1; 9 bases in between match TRBD2. Gene TRBJ2-7 matches the end of the DNA better, so the J call may be wrong. This receptor was obtained from a woman in her 30s with Graves' hyperthyroidism. The sample was blood. The nucleotide sequence is given as TGTGCCAGCAGCTTAGCGACTAGGGTGCGGGAGGGGGACAATGAGCAGTACTTC. Its protein reads: CASSLATRVREGDNEQYF.